This entry lists 25 T cell receptor beta chains sequenced from one sample in a study of blood T cell repertoires in COVID-19. Only in-frame clones appear in the TCRdb table, and some are missing; sequencing was by immunoSEQ multiplex PCR. The sample consists of a few hundred thousand clones, roughly 89% of them appearing once. Sequencing was performed on peripheral blood. These receptor sequences come from a man in his forties or fifties with acute or convalescent COVID-19.

The chain employs TRBV5-4 and TRBJ1-2, with unresolved D. There are 15 residues in the CDR3. CDR1 is SGHNT, CDR2 YYREEE, per germline (reference sequence). The V end lost 4 bases, the J end lost 3 bases, and 16 bases lay between the germline ends. The CDR3 reads CASSKPGTEDYGYTF. CDR3 nucleotide sequence: TGTGCCAGCAGCAAACCGGGAACCGAGGACTATGGCTACACCTTC.

The chain couples TRBV18 to TRBJ2-3; D is undetermined. The CDR3 has 14 amino acids. Looked up from germline, CDR1 is KGHSH and CDR2 is LQKENI. The V gene lost 3 bases and the J gene lost 6 bases, with 13 bases spanning the gap. The CDR3 is CASSPPSLSDTQYF. CDR3 nucleotides: TGTGCCAGCTCACCGCCCTCCCTTAGCGATACGCAGTATTTT.

The chain couples TRBV4-2 to TRBJ2-5; D may be TRBD2 (6 bases). Trimming removed 4 bases at V and 3 bases at J, with 12 bases between. There are 14 residues in the CDR3. The germline V gene has CDR1 LGHNA and CDR2 YNFKEQ. The DNA of the CDR3 is TGTGCCAGCAGCCCCGGAGGGGAGGAAGAGACCCAGTACTTC. Its protein product is CASSPGGEEETQYF.

The chain uses TRBV19 and TRBJ1-4, with 7 bases that match TRBD1. The CDR3 is 15 residues long. Germline CDR1 and CDR2: LNHDA and SQIVND (reference sequence). V was clipped by 5 bases and J by 8 bases; unmatched bases: 11. CDR3 amino acids: CASSPRQGLGEKLFF. The CDR3 bases are TGTGCCAGTAGTCCTCGACAGGGCTTAGGAGAAAAACTGTTTTTT.

This clone was detected a few times. Within the sample, other DNA sequences also encode this same CDR3. The CDR3 here is CASSQDLAAYEQYF. Here the CDR3 DNA reads TGTGCCAGCAGCCAAGATTTGGCGGCCTACGAGCAGTACTTC. This chain links TRBV4-2 with TRBJ2-7; D unclear. There are 14 residues in the CDR3. Germline CDR1 LGHNA, CDR2 YNFKEQ. V lost 0 bases and J 2 bases, leaving 8 bases between the germline ends.

This chain joins TRBV3-1 (or the pseudogene TRBV3-2) and TRBJ1-4; D remains ambiguous. V shed 1 base and J shed 5 bases, with 14 bases lying between them. Germline lookup yields CDR1 LGHDT and CDR2 YNNKEL (reference sequence). This CDR3 has 16 residues. CDR3 sequence: CASSQVRTTGNEKLFF. Written as DNA, the CDR3 is TGTGCCAGCAGCCAAGTTAGAACAACGGGGAATGAAAAACTGTTTTTT.

The J gene is TRBJ2-3, the V gene TRBV5-1, with 14 bases fitting TRBD2. V lost 0 bases and J lost 1; bases outside the gene matches: 4. This CDR3 has 18 residues. Germline V gene lookup returns CDR1 SGHRS and CDR2 YFSETQ. The CDR3 region is CASSLGTSGGSGTDTQYF. CDR3 bases: TGCGCCAGCAGCTTGGGGACTAGCGGGGGGAGCGGCACAGATACGCAGTATTTT.

The chain uses TRBV5-6 and TRBJ2-7, with D perhaps TRBD2 (5 bases). This CDR3 has 13 residues. Per germline, CDR1 SGHDT and CDR2 YYEEEE. The V end lost 4 bases, the J end lost 2 bases, and 10 bases lay between the germline ends. The CDR3, as DNA: TGTGCCAGCAGCCCCGGGATGGCCTACGAGCAGTACTTC. This gives the protein CASSPGMAYEQYF.

The chain recombines TRBV3-1 (or the pseudogene TRBV3-2) with TRBJ2-3; 7 positions agree with TRBD2. This CDR3 has 19 residues. Germline V gives CDR1 LGHDT, CDR2 YNNKEL (reference sequence). Trimming at V came to 0 bases and at J to 0 bases, leaving 12 bases not matched to a gene. The CDR3 DNA is TGTGCCAGCAGCCAAGATGGTTGGGAAGCGGGGTCTAGCACAGATACGCAGTATTTT. It specifies CASSQDGWEAGSSTDTQYF.

With regard to this clone: One end of the junction varies from germline; a read error may be responsible. The chain recombines TRBV7-9 with TRBJ1-5; 7 positions match TRBD1. The germline V gene encodes CDR1 SEHNR and CDR2 FQNEAQ (reference sequence). The CDR3 sequence is 16 residues long. Written as DNA, the CDR3 is TGTGCCAGCAGCTCACAGGGGTACCCAAGAAATCAGTCCCAGCATTTT. This translates into CASSSQGYPRNQSQHF.

This chain uses TRBV7-9 with TRBJ2-4; TRBD1 matches at 10 bases. This CDR3 is 16 amino acids long. CDR1 SEHNR and CDR2 FQNEAQ come from the germline V gene (reference sequence). V lost 6 bases, J lost 1 base, and 6 bases stayed unmatched. CDR3 DNA: TGTGCCAGCAGTCCGACAGGGGGCGATGCCAAAAACATTCAGTACTTC. Its protein product is CASSPTGGDAKNIQYF.

This chain connects TRBV18 to TRBJ1-3, with 7 bases identical to TRBD1. Germline loops: CDR1 KGHSH, CDR2 LQKENI. V dropped 1 base and J dropped 4; count of bases not matched to a gene: 1. The CDR3 loop spans 14 amino acids. The DNA for the CDR3 is TGTGCCAGCTCACCACAGGACAGGGGAAACACCATATATTTT. Amino acid sequence: CASSPQDRGNTIYF.

The rearrangement links TRBV3-1 (or the pseudogene TRBV3-2) to TRBJ1-1, with D possibly matching TRBD1 (6 bases). Germline V gene sequence: CDR1 LGHDT, CDR2 YNNKEL (reference sequence). V dropped 0 bases and J dropped 1 base, with 15 bases sitting between them. CDR3 length: 17 residues. The CDR3 coding sequence is TGTGCCAGCAGCCAAGATCGGGGGGGGCCTGCGAACACTGAAGCTTTCTTT. Translation: CASSQDRGGPANTEAFF.

The V and J genes are TRBV11-2 and TRBJ2-7; D possibly corresponds to TRBD1 (6 bases). The CDR3 sequence is 16 residues long. From germline, CDR1 is SGHAT and CDR2 FQNNGV. V was shortened by 1 base and J by 0 bases, with 13 bases between the two germline ends. CDR3 residues: CASSLGPGQLSYEQYF. The CDR3 DNA reads TGTGCCAGCAGCTTAGGCCCGGGACAACTCTCCTACGAGCAGTACTTC.

The CDR3 here is CASSLGGRMFEFGEAFF. The CDR3 DNA sequence: TGTGCCAGCAGCTTGGGGGGGCGCATGTTTGAATTCGGTGAAGCTTTCTTT. The chain joins TRBV5-4 to TRBJ1-1, with TRBD1 as a possible D gene (6 bases). The CDR3 spans 17 residues. The germline V and J ends were trimmed by 0 bases and 7 bases, with 22 bases remaining between them. The germline V gene has CDR1 SGHNT and CDR2 YYREEE (reference sequence).

V is TRBV11-3 and J is TRBJ1-1; 7 nucleotides align to TRBD1. V lost 5 bases to trimming and J lost 4 bases; unmatched junction nucleotides: 10. The CDR3 spans 15 residues. Germline CDR1 reads SGHNT; CDR2 reads YENEEA. CDR3 sequence reads: CASSQSDRAGTEAFF. DNA for the CDR3: TGTGCCAGCAGCCAATCCGACAGGGCAGGCACTGAAGCTTTCTTT.

The chain couples TRBV5-1 to TRBJ1-6; 7 bases map to TRBD1. Trimming took 2 bases from V and 7 from J; bases not matched to a gene: 6. CDR1 SGHRS and CDR2 YFSETQ come from the germline V gene. This CDR3 comprises 15 residues. CDR3 protein: CASSFNRGLNSPLHF. CDR3 coding DNA: TGCGCCAGCAGCTTTAACAGGGGTTTAAATTCACCCCTCCACTTT.

The V and J genes are TRBV9 and TRBJ1-3; 11 bases line up with TRBD1. The CDR3 sequence is 15 residues long. The germline gives CDR1 SGDLS, CDR2 YYNGEE. V lost 4 bases, J lost 10 bases, and 10 bases stayed unmatched. CDR3 sequence: CASSFTPGQGGTIYF. The DNA for the CDR3 is TGTGCCAGCAGCTTCACACCGGGACAGGGGGGGACCATATATTTT.

This clone was seen only once. The gene calls are TRBV10-2 and TRBJ2-2, with TRBD1 identical over 7 bases. In germline, CDR1 is WSHSY, CDR2 SAAADI. The CDR3 is 16 amino acids. J was trimmed by 4 bases and V by 3 bases; bases with no gene match: 8. This chain's CDR3 is CASSDGQEWGTGELFF. The CDR3 region has the DNA TGCGCCAGCAGTGACGGACAGGAATGGGGCACCGGGGAGCTGTTTTTT.

The rearrangement uses TRBV7-9 and TRBJ2-1; D possibly corresponds to TRBD1 (5 bases). The V and J ends lost 2 bases and 9 bases respectively, with 17 bases between them. CDR3 length: 15 amino acids. Germline CDR1 and CDR2: SEHNR and FQNEAQ (reference sequence). CDR3 bases: TGTGCCAGCAGCTTATACGCTAGTTCTAGGGGTGAGCAGTTCTTC. This gives the protein CASSLYASSRGEQFF.

The chain combines TRBV24-1 with TRBJ2-1; TRBD2 might be the D (6 bases). CDR3 size: 13 residues. V lost 4 bases and J 10 bases, leaving 13 bases between the germline ends. Germline CDR1 and CDR2: KGHDR and SFDVKD. This chain's CDR3 is CATSESDGLEQFF. As DNA, the CDR3 is TGTGCCACCAGTGAATCTGATGGACTAGAGCAGTTCTTC.

This clone was seen only once. This chain uses TRBV27 with TRBJ2-3; D is unclear. Germline CDR1 reads MNHEY; CDR2 reads SMNVEV (reference sequence). Trimming removed 3 bases from V and 0 bases from J, with 13 bases in between. The length of the CDR3 is 16 residues. CDR3 DNA sequence: TGTGCCAGCAGTTTGCTCAGTGTGGCCAGCACAGATACGCAGTATTTT. As protein: CASSLLSVASTDTQYF.

Only one count was recorded for this clone. This rearrangement joins TRBV5-5 to TRBJ2-6; 9 bases are shared with TRBD1. The V segment lost 0 bases and the J segment 0 bases; nucleotides outside the gene matches: 1. In germline, CDR1 is SGHKS, CDR2 YYEKEE (reference sequence). The CDR3 covers 17 residues. The CDR3 region is CASSLGQGVSGANVLTF. The CDR3 nucleotides read TGTGCCAGCAGCTTGGGACAGGGGGTCTCTGGGGCCAACGTCCTGACTTTC.

The chain combines TRBV21-1 with TRBJ2-7; whether TRBD2, the table's D call, matches the DNA was not checked. TRBV21-1 is termed a pseudogene. CDR3 length: 18 amino acids. DNA of the CDR3: TGTGCCAGCAGCAAACGAAATAGCGGGGCCGATAGCTCCTACGAGCAGTACTTC. Translated: CASSKRNSGADSSYEQYF.

This clone was detected only once. This sequence joins TRBV7-9 and TRBJ2-7; a possible D gene is TRBD1 (5 bases). CDR1 is SEHNR and CDR2 is FQNEAQ in the germline V gene (reference sequence). Trimming took off 2 bases at V and 2 bases at J, with 7 bases between the two ends. The length of the CDR3 is 13 residues. The CDR3 here is CASSLRQTYEQYF. The CDR3 DNA sequence: TGTGCCAGCAGCTTACGACAGACCTACGAGCAGTACTTC.